The entry below describes one T cell receptor (beta chain). The same CDR3 arises from other DNA sequences in this sample as well. Seattle cases were enrolled at active infection and followed longitudinally. The CDR3 extends over 14 amino acids. Trimming pared 0 bases from V and 4 bases from J, leaving 7 bases between. The germline gives CDR1 SGHVS, CDR2 FQNEAQ. This record belongs to a study of blood T cell repertoires in COVID-19. Background on the study: Acute-phase and convalescent COVID-19 samples originated in the United States, Italy and Spain.

TCRdb's table, derived via immunoSEQ multiplex PCR, lists solely in-frame clones and lacks some. The data contain roughly 260,000 clones, about nine tenths of them seen just once; the ten biggest clones take up approximately 10%. The J gene is TRBJ1-5, the V gene TRBV7-8; D remains unclear. The sample consisted of peripheral blood. This TCR was recovered from a woman aged 25 to 39 with COVID-19, enrolled during active disease. This CDR3 reads CASSLAGGNQPQHF. CDR3 DNA: TGTGCCAGCAGCTTAGCGGGAGGAAATCAGCCCCAGCATTTT. Together with reference TRBV7-8 and TRBJ1-5, the CDR3 gives the full variable domain: GAGVSQSPRYKVAKRGQDVALRCDPISGHVSLFWYQQALGQGPEFLTYFQNEAQLDKSGLPSDRFFAERPEGSVSTLKIQRTQQEDSAVYLCASSLAGGNQPQHFGDGTRLSIL.